This is a list of T cell receptor beta chains from one sample in a study of cytomegalovirus exposure and HLA in healthy donors. Repertoires were generated with immunoSEQ multiplex PCR, while TCRdb's copy carries only in-frame clones and drops some. The repertoire consists of 85,000 to 130,000 clones, with roughly 85% occurring once and the leading ten covering 5.8%. Sequencing was carried out using PBMCs. These receptors were collected from a man in his sixties in good health and CMV-seropositive. Each CDR3 is given with its conserved first and last residue. Fields, in order: D gene, V gene, J gene, clone size, CDR3 protein, CDR3 DNA. The D gene is left open where the match is weak. Only part of the rows carry a size: once, few, many, or a class if the clone is expanded.

D: TRBD1; V: TRBV19; J: TRBJ1-6; size: .; CDR3: CASRGQINSPLHF; DNA: TGTGCCAGCCGGGGACAGATAAATTCACCCCTCCACTTT
D: TRBD1; V: TRBV7-7; J: TRBJ2-4; size: .; CDR3: CASSPDRAAKNIQYF; DNA: TGTGCCAGCAGCCCGGACAGGGCGGCCAAAAACATTCAGTACTTC
D: TRBD1; V: TRBV5-1; J: TRBJ2-3; size: once; CDR3: CASSFGQAVGDTQYF; DNA: TGCGCCAGCAGCTTCGGACAGGCGGTGGGAGATACGCAGTATTTT
D: TRBD1; V: TRBV5-5; J: TRBJ1-2; size: few; CDR3: CASSFTGDYGYTF; DNA: TGTGCCAGCAGCTTTACAGGGGACTATGGCTACACCTTC
D: TRBD1; V: TRBV13; J: TRBJ1-4; size: .; CDR3: CASSRKTGGRREKLFF; DNA: TGTGCCAGCAGCCGAAAGACAGGGGGGAGGCGTGAAAAACTGTTTTTT
D: TRBD1; V: TRBV19; J: TRBJ1-1; size: .; CDR3: CASQGQLNTEAFF; DNA: TGTGCCAGTCAGGGACAGCTGAACACTGAAGCTTTCTTT
D: TRBD1; V: TRBV6-1; J: TRBJ1-1; size: .; CDR3: CASSLRGTRTEAFF; DNA: TGTGCCAGCAGTCTCAGGGGGACGAGGACTGAAGCTTTCTTT
D: .; V: TRBV5-5; J: TRBJ1-5; size: .; CDR3: CASSQTQGLQPQHF; DNA: TGTGCCAGCAGCCAAACCCAGGGGTTGCAGCCCCAGCATTTT
D: .; V: TRBV4-1; J: TRBJ1-2; size: few; CDR3: CASSQDPGSGYTF; DNA: TGCGCCAGCAGCCAAGATCCCGGGAGCGGCTACACCTTC
D: .; V: TRBV7-2; J: TRBJ1-1; size: .; CDR3: CASSFTTGGTEAFF; DNA: TGTGCCAGCAGCTTTACAACCGGGGGCACTGAAGCTTTCTTT
D: TRBD2; V: TRBV6-4; J: TRBJ2-3; size: .; CDR3: CASSDDEIGTSGWEGDTQYF; DNA: TGTGCCAGCAGTGACGATGAAATAGGGACTAGCGGGTGGGAAGGGGATACGCAGTATTTT
D: TRBD1; V: TRBV12-5; J: TRBJ2-1; size: once; CDR3: CASASTGGRNNEQFF; DNA: TGTGCTAGTGCCTCCACAGGGGGCAGAAACAATGAGCAGTTCTTC
D: TRBD1; V: TRBV2; J: TRBJ1-6; size: .; CDR3: CASTTGDSYNSPLHF; DNA: TGTGCCAGCACTACCGGGGACAGTTATAATTCACCCCTCCACTTT
D: .; V: TRBV7-9; J: TRBJ1-1; size: few; CDR3: CASRRQVTTNTEAFF; DNA: TGTGCCAGCAGGCGACAGGTTACCACGAACACTGAAGCTTTCTTT
D: TRBD1; V: TRBV7-9; J: TRBJ2-7; size: .; CDR3: CASRLDRAYEQYF; DNA: TGTGCCAGCAGACTAGACAGGGCCTACGAGCAGTACTTC
D: .; V: TRBV29-1; J: TRBJ1-1; size: once; CDR3: CSAWEGMAEAFF; DNA: TGCAGCGCCTGGGAGGGGATGGCTGAAGCTTTCTTT
D: TRBD2; V: TRBV27; J: TRBJ2-7; size: .; CDR3: CASSLGAGIFYEQYF; DNA: TGTGCCAGCAGTTTGGGAGCGGGGATCTTTTACGAGCAGTACTTC
D: .; V: TRBV6-1; J: TRBJ1-4; size: few; CDR3: CASRRGIDEKLFF; DNA: TGTGCCAGTAGGCGGGGAATTGATGAAAAACTGTTTTTT
D: TRBD1; V: TRBV5-8; J: TRBJ1-6; size: few; CDR3: CASSFRDRVNSPLHF; DNA: TGTGCCAGCAGCTTCCGGGACAGGGTAAATTCACCCCTCCACTTT
D: .; V: TRBV7-2; J: TRBJ2-3; size: .; CDR3: CASSLARGDTQYF; DNA: TGTGCCAGCAGCTTAGCGAGGGGGGATACGCAGTATTTT
D: TRBD1; V: TRBV7-9; J: TRBJ2-7; size: .; CDR3: CASSSGTVSSYEQYF; DNA: TGTGCCAGCAGCTCCGGGACAGTGAGCTCCTACGAGCAGTACTTC
D: TRBD1; V: TRBV19; J: TRBJ1-2; size: .; CDR3: CASSPFGTGRGYTF; DNA: TGTGCCAGTAGTCCTTTCGGGACAGGGCGCGGGTACACCTTC
D: TRBD2; V: TRBV5-1; J: TRBJ2-7; size: .; CDR3: CASSSGLAGGRSSYEQYF; DNA: TGCGCCAGCAGCTCTGGACTAGCGGGGGGACGGAGCTCCTACGAGCAGTACTTC
D: .; V: TRBV30; J: TRBJ2-7; size: .; CDR3: CAWGRTGGQYF; DNA: TGTGCCTGGGGTCGAACAGGTGGGCAGTACTTC